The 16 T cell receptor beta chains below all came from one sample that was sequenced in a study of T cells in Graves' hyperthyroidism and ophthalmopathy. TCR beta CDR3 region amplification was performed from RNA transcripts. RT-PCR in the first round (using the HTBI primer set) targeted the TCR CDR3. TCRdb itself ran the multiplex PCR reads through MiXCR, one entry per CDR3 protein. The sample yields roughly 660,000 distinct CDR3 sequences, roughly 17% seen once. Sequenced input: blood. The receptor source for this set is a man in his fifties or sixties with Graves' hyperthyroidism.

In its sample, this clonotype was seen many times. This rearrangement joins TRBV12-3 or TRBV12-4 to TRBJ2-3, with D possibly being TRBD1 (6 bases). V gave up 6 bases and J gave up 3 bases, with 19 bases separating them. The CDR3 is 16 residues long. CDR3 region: CASSLKGGLATDTQYF. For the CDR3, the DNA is TGTGCCAGCAGCTTAAAAGGGGGTTTGGCGACAGATACGCAGTATTTT.

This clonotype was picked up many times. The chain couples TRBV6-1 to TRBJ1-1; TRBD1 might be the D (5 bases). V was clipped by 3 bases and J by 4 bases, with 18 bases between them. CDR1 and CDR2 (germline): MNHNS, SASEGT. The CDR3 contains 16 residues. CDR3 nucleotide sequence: TGTGCCAGCAGTGACCCGTGGGGGTCGGAGAGCACTGAAGCTTTCTTT. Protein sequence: CASSDPWGSESTEAFF.

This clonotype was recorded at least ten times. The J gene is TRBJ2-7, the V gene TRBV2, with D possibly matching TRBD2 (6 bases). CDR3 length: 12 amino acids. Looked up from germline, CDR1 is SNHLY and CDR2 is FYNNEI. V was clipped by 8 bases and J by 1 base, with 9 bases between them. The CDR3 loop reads CASFGTSYEQYF. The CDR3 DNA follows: TGTGCCAGCTTTGGGACTTCCTACGAGCAGTACTTC.

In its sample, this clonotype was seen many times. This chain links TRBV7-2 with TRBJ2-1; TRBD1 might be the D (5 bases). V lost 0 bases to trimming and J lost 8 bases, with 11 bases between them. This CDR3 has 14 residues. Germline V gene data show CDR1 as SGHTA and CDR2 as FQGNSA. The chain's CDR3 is CASSLAVRVDEQFF. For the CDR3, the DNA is TGTGCCAGCAGCTTAGCGGTCAGGGTCGATGAGCAGTTCTTC. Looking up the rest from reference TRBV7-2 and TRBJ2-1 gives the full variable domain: GAGVSQSPSNKVTEKGKDVELRCDPISGHTALYWYRQSLGQGLEFLIYFQGNSAPDKSGLPSDRFSAERTGGSVSTLTIQRTQQEDSAVYLCASSLAVRVDEQFFGPGTRLTVL.

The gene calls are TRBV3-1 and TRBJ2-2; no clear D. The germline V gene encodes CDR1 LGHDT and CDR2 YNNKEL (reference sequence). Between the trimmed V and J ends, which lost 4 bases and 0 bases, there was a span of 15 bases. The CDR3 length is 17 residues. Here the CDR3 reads CASSPPLRRSNTGELFF. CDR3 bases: TGTGCCAGCAGCCCCCCCCTCCGAAGGTCGAACACCGGGGAGCTGTTTTTT.

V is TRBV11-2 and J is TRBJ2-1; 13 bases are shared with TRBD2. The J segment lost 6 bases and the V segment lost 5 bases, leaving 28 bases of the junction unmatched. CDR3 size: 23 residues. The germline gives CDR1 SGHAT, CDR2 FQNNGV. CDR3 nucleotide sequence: TGTGCCAGCAGCCCCGCGCAACCGCCGGGAATACTAGCGGGAGGGTTTGATCTCAATGAGCAGTTCTTC. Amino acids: CASSPAQPPGILAGGFDLNEQFF.

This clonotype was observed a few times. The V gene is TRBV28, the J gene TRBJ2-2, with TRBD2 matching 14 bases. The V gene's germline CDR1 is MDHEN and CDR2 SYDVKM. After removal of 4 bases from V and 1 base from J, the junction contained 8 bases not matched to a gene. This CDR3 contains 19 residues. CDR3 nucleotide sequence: TGTGCCAGCAGTTCACCGGGACTAGCGGGAGCGGGGAACACCGGGGAGCTGTTTTTT. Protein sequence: CASSSPGLAGAGNTGELFF.

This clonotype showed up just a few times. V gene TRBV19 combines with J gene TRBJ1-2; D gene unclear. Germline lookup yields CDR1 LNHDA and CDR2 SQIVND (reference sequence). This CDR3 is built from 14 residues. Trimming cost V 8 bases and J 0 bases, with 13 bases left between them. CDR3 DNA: TGTGCCAGTTGCCTAGGACGGTCTAACTATGGCTACACCTTC. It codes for CASCLGRSNYGYTF.

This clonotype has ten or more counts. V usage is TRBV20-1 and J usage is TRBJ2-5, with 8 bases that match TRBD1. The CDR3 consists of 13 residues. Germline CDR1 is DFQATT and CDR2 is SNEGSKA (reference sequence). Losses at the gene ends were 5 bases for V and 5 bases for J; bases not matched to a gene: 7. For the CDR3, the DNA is TGCAGTGCTCCGCTGACAGGGGTGGAGACCCAGTACTTC. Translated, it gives CSAPLTGVETQYF.

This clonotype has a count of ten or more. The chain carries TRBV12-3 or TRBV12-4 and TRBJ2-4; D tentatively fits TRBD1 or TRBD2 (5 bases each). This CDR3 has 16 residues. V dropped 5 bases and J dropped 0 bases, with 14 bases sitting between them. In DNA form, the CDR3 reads TGTGCCAGCAGTCCCGGGACGGCGGGAGCCAAAAACATTCAGTACTTC. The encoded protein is CASSPGTAGAKNIQYF.

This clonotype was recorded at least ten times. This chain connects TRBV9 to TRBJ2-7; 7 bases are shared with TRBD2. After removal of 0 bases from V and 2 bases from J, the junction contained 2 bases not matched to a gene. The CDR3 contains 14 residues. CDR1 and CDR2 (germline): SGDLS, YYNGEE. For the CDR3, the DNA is TGTGCCAGCAGCGTAGCTAGCGGTACCTACGAGCAGTACTTC. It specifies CASSVASGTYEQYF.

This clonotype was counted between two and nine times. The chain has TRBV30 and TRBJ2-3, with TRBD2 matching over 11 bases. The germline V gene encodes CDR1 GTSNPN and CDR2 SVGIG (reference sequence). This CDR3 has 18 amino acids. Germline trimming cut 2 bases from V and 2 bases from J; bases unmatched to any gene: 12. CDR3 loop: CAWSTTGRTSGLTDTQYF. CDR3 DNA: TGTGCCTGGAGTACCACGGGCCGGACTAGCGGGCTCACAGATACGCAGTATTTT.

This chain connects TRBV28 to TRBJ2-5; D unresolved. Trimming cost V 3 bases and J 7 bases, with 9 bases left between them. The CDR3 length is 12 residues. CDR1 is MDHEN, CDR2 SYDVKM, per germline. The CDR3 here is CASSFLGGTQYF. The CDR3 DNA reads TGTGCCAGCAGTTTTTTAGGTGGGACCCAGTACTTC. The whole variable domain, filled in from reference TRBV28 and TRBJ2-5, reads DVKVTQSSRYLVKRTGEKVFLECVQDMDHENMFWYRQDPGLGLRLIYFSYDVKMKEKGDIPEGYSVSREKKERFSLILESASTNQTSMYLCASSFLGGTQYFGPGTRLLVL.

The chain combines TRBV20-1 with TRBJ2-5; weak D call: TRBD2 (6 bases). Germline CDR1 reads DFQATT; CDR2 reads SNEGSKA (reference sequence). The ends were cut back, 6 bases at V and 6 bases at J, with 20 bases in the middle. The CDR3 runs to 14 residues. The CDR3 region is CSAPFGLATKTQYF. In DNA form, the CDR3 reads TGCAGTGCCCCCTTCGGGCTAGCGACGAAGACCCAGTACTTC.

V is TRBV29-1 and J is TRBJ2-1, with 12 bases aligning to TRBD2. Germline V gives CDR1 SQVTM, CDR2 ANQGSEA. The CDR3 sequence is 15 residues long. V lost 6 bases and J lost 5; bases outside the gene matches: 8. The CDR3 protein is CSVEASGRADNEQFF. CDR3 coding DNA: TGCAGCGTAGAGGCTAGCGGGAGGGCCGACAATGAGCAGTTCTTC.

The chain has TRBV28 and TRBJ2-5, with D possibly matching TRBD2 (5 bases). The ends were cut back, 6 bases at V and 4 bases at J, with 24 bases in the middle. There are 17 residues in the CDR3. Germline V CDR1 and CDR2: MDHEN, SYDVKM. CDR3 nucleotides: TGTGCCAGCAGGGGATATGAGGGAGTAGGGTCGAGAGAGACCCAGTACTTC. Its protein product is CASRGYEGVGSRETQYF.